This T cell receptor (beta chain) was identified during a study of OX40 agonist ivuxolimab in advanced cancers. The CDR3 has 15 amino acids. V was shortened by 0 bases and J by 0 bases, with 8 bases between the two germline ends. Germline V CDR1 and CDR2: SGDLS, YYNGEE. The method was immunoSEQ multiplex PCR; TCRdb's version includes in-frame clones alone and lacks a portion of them. The profile shows fewer than 65,000 clones, more than 80% of them singletons. A note on this clone: Its antigen is not identified.

Broader study findings: The average count of expanded clones was higher among CD8+ T cells than among CD4+. Also present in some nonresponders was a low level of normalized T-cell clonal expansion.

The source is an adult with an advanced solid tumor such as melanoma, head and neck, liver or kidney cancer. The sequences come from CD4+ or CD8+ T cells sorted from blood, collected in a trial of the OX40 agonist ivuxolimab. This chain links TRBV9 with TRBJ2-3; tentatively, D is TRBD2 (6 bases). CDR3 loop: CASSVAGTSTDTQYF. CDR3 DNA sequence: TGTGCCAGCAGCGTAGCTGGGACTAGCACAGATACGCAGTATTTT.